This T cell receptor (beta chain) was documented in a study of blood T cell repertoires in COVID-19. Study overall: Acute and convalescent COVID-19 specimens originated in the United States, Italy and Spain.

In the authors' methods: Nucleated cell number was recorded as an estimate derived from reference gene primer amplification. TCRdb's copy holds only in-frame clones and misses some; the assay was immunoSEQ multiplex PCR. The V and J calls and the clone size are those of that table, but D and trimming were determined from the DNA. This sample has more than 150,000 clones, with nearly 90% found just once. The CDR3 is 14 amino acids. CDR1 and CDR2 from the germline V gene are SGHDT and YYEEEE. Trimming stripped 0 bases from V and 2 bases from J, with 9 bases between. The chain couples TRBV5-6 to TRBJ2-7; D perhaps matches TRBD2 (6 bases). The TCR originated in a man aged 50 or older with acute or convalescent COVID-19. The sequenced sample consisted of peripheral blood. Written as DNA, the CDR3 is TGTGCCAGCAGCTTGGGTGCGGGGCCCTACGAGCAGTACTTC. This gives the protein CASSLGAGPYEQYF. Drawing the rest from reference TRBV5-6 and TRBJ2-7, the complete variable domain is DAGVTQSPTHLIKTRGQQVTLRCSPKSGHDTVSWYQQALGQGPQFIFQYYEEEERQRGNFPDRFSGHQFPNYSSELNVNALLLGDSALYLCASSLGAGPYEQYFGPGTRLTVT.